Described below is a single T cell receptor (beta chain) sequence and its context. What it binds is not known. The primer mix had 60 Vbeta and 13 Jbeta primers. This table comes from immunoSEQ multiplex PCR, and its TCRdb copy is limited to in-frame clones, with some not included. The sample shows about 140,000 clones, 76% of them seen only once. The data derive from a study of cytomegalovirus exposure and HLA in healthy donors. This CDR3 comprises 15 residues. Germline V gene sequence: CDR1 SNHLY, CDR2 FYNNEI. Overall study findings and caveats: The HLA-A and HLA-B alleles of most subjects were reportedly predicted accurately from TCR beta sequences. The study carried out a later analysis of TCR beta sequences. It associated under 20,000 of them with specific HLA alleles at a false discovery rate of 0.05. A later analysis showed TCR association rates differing by HLA locus, peaking at DRB1 and lowest at HLA-C.

The chain couples TRBV2 to TRBJ2-5; 9 bases map to TRBD2. The DNA end is more similar to TRBJ2-7, so the J call may be wrong. The source material was PBMCs. The TCR originated in a female donor in good health and CMV-seropositive. CDR3 DNA: TGTGCCAGCAGATGGGCGGGAGGGATAGAAAACGAGCAGTACTTC. Amino acids: CASRWAGGIENEQYF.